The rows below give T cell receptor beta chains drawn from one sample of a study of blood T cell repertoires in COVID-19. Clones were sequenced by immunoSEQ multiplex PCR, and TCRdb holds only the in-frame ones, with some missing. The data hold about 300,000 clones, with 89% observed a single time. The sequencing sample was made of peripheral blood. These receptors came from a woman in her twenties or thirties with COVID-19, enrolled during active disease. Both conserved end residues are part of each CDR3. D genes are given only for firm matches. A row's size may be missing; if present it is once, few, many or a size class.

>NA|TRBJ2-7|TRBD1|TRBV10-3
CAISRQGYEQYF
TGTGCCATCAGTCGACAGGGTTACGAGCAGTACTTC
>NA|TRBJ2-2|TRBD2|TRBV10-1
CASSAGGLTGELFF
TGCGCCAGCAGTGCGGGGGGACTGACCGGGGAGCTGTTTTTT
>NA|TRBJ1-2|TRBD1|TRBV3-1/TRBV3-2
CASSQDRTGGPKLF
TGTGCCAGCAGCCAAGATCGGACAGGGGGCCCAAAGCTCTTC
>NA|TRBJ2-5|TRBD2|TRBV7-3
CASSSLGKGLAGVQETQYF
TGTGCCAGCAGCTCACTCGGCAAGGGACTAGCGGGAGTGCAAGAGACCCAGTACTTC
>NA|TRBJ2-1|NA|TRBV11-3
CASSLTGLSSYNEQFF
TGTGCCAGCAGTTTGACAGGCCTCAGCTCCTACAATGAGCAGTTCTTC
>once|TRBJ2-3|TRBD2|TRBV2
CASSPLAGGSSTDTQYF
TGTGCCAGCAGCCCACTAGCGGGGGGCTCTAGCACAGATACGCAGTATTTT
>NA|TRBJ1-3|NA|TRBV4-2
CASSHTFRGVSGNTIYF
TGTGCCAGCAGCCATACTTTCCGGGGTGTCTCTGGAAACACCATATATTTT
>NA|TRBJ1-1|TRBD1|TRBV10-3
CAISDSGQGDTEAFF
TGTGCCATCAGTGATTCGGGACAGGGGGATACTGAAGCTTTCTTT
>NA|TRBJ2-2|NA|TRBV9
CASSVGGESTGELFF
TGTGCCAGCAGCGTAGGGGGAGAGAGCACCGGGGAGCTGTTTTTT
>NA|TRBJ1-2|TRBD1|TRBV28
CASRPGQGARGYTF
TGTGCCAGCAGACCGGGACAGGGGGCGCGGGGCTACACCTTC
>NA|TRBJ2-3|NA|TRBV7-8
CASSLELAGGVRRTDTQYF
TGTGCCAGCAGCTTAGAGCTCGCGGGCGGGGTCCGGAGGACAGATACGCAGTATTTT
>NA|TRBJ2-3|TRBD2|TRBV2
CASSEYGGAADTQYF
TGTGCCAGCAGTGAGTACGGGGGGGCCGCAGATACGCAGTATTTT
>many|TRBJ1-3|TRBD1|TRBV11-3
CASSLGPGQGASGNTIYF
TGTGCCAGCAGCTTAGGGCCGGGACAGGGGGCTTCTGGAAACACCATATATTTT
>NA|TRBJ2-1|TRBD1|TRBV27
CASSLGTGSNNEQFF
TGTGCCAGCAGTCTTGGGACAGGATCAAACAATGAGCAGTTCTTC
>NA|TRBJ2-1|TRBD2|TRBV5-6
CASSVSGGAYNEQFF
TGTGCCAGCAGCGTTAGCGGGGGGGCTTACAATGAGCAGTTCTTC
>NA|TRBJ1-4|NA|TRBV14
CASSLYSGATNEKLFF
TGTGCCAGCAGCCTCTACAGCGGCGCAACTAATGAAAAACTGTTTTTT
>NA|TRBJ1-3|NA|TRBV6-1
CASSETYRGSGNTIYF
TGTGCCAGCAGTGAAACGTATAGAGGCTCTGGAAACACCATATATTTT
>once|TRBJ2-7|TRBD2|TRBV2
CASRIGTSVSEQYF
TGTGCCAGCAGAATCGGGACTAGCGTCAGCGAGCAGTACTTC
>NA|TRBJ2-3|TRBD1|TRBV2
CASHPGTGFMDTQYF
TGTGCCAGCCATCCCGGGACAGGGTTCATGGATACGCAGTATTTT
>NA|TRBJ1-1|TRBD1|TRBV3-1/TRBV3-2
CASSQDRQGAKGNTEAFF
TGTGCCAGCAGCCAAGATAGACAGGGGGCGAAGGGGAACACTGAAGCTTTCTTT
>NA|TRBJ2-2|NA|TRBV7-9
CASSLPGLLSGELFF
TGTGCCAGCAGCTTACCAGGGCTTTTATCCGGGGAGCTGTTTTTT
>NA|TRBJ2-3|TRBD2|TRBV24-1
CATSVERGASTDTQYF
TGTGCCACCAGTGTAGAGCGGGGGGCTAGCACAGATACGCAGTATTTT
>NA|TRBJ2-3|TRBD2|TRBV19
CASSIEERGPFTDTQYF
TGTGCCAGTAGTATAGAAGAGCGGGGGCCTTTCACAGATACGCAGTATTTT
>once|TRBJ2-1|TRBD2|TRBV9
CASSTAGGYNEQFF
TGTGCCAGCAGTACGGCGGGGGGTTACAATGAGCAGTTCTTC
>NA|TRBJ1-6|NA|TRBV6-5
CASSYVGQRNYSPLHF
TGTGCCAGCAGTTACGTTGGACAAAGAAATTATTCACCCCTCCACTTT
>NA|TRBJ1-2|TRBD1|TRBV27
CASSPSETGFGYTF
TGTGCCAGCAGCCCGAGTGAGACAGGGTTTGGCTACACCTTC
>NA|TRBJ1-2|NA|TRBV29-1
CSVETGRRYGYTF
TGCAGCGTGGAGACAGGACGGCGCTATGGCTACACCTTC
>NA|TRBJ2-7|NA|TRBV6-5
CASSQEGARYEQYF
TGTGCCAGCAGTCAGGAGGGGGCCCGATACGAGCAGTACTTC
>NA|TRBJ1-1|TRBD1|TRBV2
CASSEGPAGGANTEAFF
TGTGCCAGCAGTGAAGGGCCCGCAGGGGGCGCGAACACTGAAGCTTTCTTT
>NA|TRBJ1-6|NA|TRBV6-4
CASSPDFGRGNSPLHF
TGTGCCAGCAGCCCTGACTTCGGCCGCGGGAATTCACCCCTCCACTTT
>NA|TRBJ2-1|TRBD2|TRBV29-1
CSVEGPGLGSYNEQFF
TGCAGCGTTGAAGGGCCGGGACTAGGGAGCTACAATGAGCAGTTCTTC